This TCR beta chain derives from a study of cytomegalovirus exposure and HLA in healthy donors. Study-wide background: Within the Caucasian-associated ancestry cluster were around 81% of the approximately 400 genotyped donors. Findings of the study overall: Reports indicate that TCR beta sequences accurately predicted the HLA-A and HLA-B alleles of most subjects.

The PCR was carried out with 60 Vbeta primers and 13 Jbeta primers. The protocol was immunoSEQ multiplex PCR, while the TCRdb copy is restricted to in-frame clones and leaves out a portion. The sample includes 160,000 or so clones, more than 70% of them seen just once. About this clone itself: The antigen remains undetermined.

The germline V gene has CDR1 MDHEN and CDR2 SYDVKM. This CDR3 region has 14 residues. V lost 6 bases and J 1 base, leaving 12 bases between the germline ends. The clonotype comes from a man aged 25 to 40 in good health and CMV-seronegative. The source material was PBMCs. This chain uses TRBV28 with TRBJ1-1; possibly TRBD1 for D (6 bases). The CDR3 spells CASSPQGRNTEAFF. The DNA for the CDR3 is TGTGCCAGCAGCCCACAGGGCAGGAACACTGAAGCTTTCTTT.